These T cell receptor beta chains were read from a single sample in a study of T cells in Graves' hyperthyroidism and ophthalmopathy. TCRdb used MiXCR to reprocess the multiplex PCR reads, holding one entry per CDR3 protein. This sample has about 640,000 distinct CDR3 sequences, with around 21% found just once. Sequencing used blood. Every receptor here comes from a man younger than 45 with Graves' ophthalmopathy. CDR3s include the opening cysteine and the closing phenylalanine or tryptophan.

j_call v_call cdr3_aa
TRBJ1-1 TRBV28 CASSLIAENTEAFF
TRBJ1-3 TRBV12-3/TRBV12-4 CASSFVGNTIYF
TRBJ2-3 TRBV7-9 CASSGLAGGTVAQYF
TRBJ1-5 TRBV6-1 CASSQSGGRRQPQHF
TRBJ2-5 TRBV18 CASSPPGRETQYF
TRBJ1-6 TRBV6-2/TRBV6-3 CASMITGVGRSPLHF
TRBJ2-7 TRBV11-3 CASSAGTGKGSVYEQYF
TRBJ1-2 TRBV20-1 CSAGQGLNYGYTF
TRBJ1-2 TRBV6-1 CASSEGGTGGDRPGYTF
TRBJ2-7 TRBV7-8 CASSSPGGSGGSYEQYF
TRBJ1-4 TRBV7-2 CASSLWVGTVDEKLFF
TRBJ2-2 TRBV7-3 CASSSMGGKEGELFF
TRBJ2-3 TRBV20-1 CSANRQGRGKITDTQYF
TRBJ2-3 TRBV7-9 CASTLEVGATDTQYF
TRBJ2-7 TRBV29-1 CSVIRRDRGRGEQYF
TRBJ2-7 TRBV27 CASSFRGRAYEQYF
TRBJ1-4 TRBV7-9 CASSFGDPGEKLFF
TRBJ2-5 TRBV12-3/TRBV12-4 CASSHATRGETQYF
TRBJ1-2 TRBV9 CASSVVGQPYGYTF
TRBJ1-5 TRBV2 CASSSGQPSNQPQHF
TRBJ1-1 TRBV19 CASTPRRVNTEAFF
TRBJ2-5 TRBV4-1 CASSRGGVEETQYF
TRBJ2-1 TRBV10-3 CATGRGQGYNEQFF
TRBJ2-1 TRBV6-1 CASSDKKAFYNEQFF
TRBJ1-4 TRBV6-2/TRBV6-3 CASSLTGPRNEKLFF